This T cell receptor beta chain emerged from a study of shared clonotypes between healthy human individuals. Findings and caveats of the study: Clonotype sharing across several donors was observed for around 5% of naive CD4 clonotypes. Non-shared clonotypes had lower generation probabilities than those shared by all four donors.

As for this clone: Its matching antigen is unknown.

Trimming at V came to 5 bases and at J to 5 bases, leaving 7 bases not matched to a gene. Germline V CDR1 and CDR2: KGHSH, LQKENI. The CDR3 runs 14 residues. A CD45RA-negative memory subset and a CD45RA+ naive subset were separated from the CD4+ cells. Method: immunoSEQ multiplex PCR; TCRdb's copy keeps in-frame clones and lacks some. The sample has 1.4 million or so clones; around 98.5% are singletons. The sequence derives from a man in his thirties or forties in good health. V and J are TRBV18 and TRBJ1-2, with 8 positions matching TRBD1. Sequenced material: naive CD4+ T cells sorted from blood. Subset denoted: CD45RA+ positively selected. CDR3 amino acids: CASSRDRGYYGYTF. The CDR3 DNA reads as TGTGCCAGCTCAAGAGACAGGGGATATTATGGCTACACCTTC.